A selection of T cell receptor beta chains follows, all from one sample in a study of T-cell memory formation after mild COVID-19. MiXCR, applied by TCRdb to the 5' RACE reads, yields one record per CDR3 protein. The table shows 310,000 or so distinct CDR3 sequences, with about a sixth occurring only once. Sequenced: PBMCs or a T cell subset sorted from them (not recorded which). These receptors all come from a man between 18 and 35 years old who had mild COVID-19 (a few samples of this study predate the infection). Cell type and time point are not known. Both conserved end residues are trimmed from each CDR3.

TRBV6-1 | ASSEVAGGSGYT
TRBV30 | AWSRSGTSGSNEQF
TRBV3-1 | ASTGTSGGSYNEQF
TRBV4-3 | ASSQDRGAGVHYEQY
TRBV7-2 | ASSLARVAGQY
TRBV7-9 | ASSNNTGVYGYT
TRBV7-9 | ASSVGPLAGGPAGNEQF
TRBV7-9 | ASSPGRMNTEAF
TRBV9 | ASSATQSTNTGELF
TRBV5-4 | ASSSEGYEQF
TRBV6-5 | ASSYSLDYEQY
TRBV5-1 | ASSADGSYEQY
TRBV12-3/TRBV12-4 | ASSRTGGANEQF
TRBV12-3/TRBV12-4 | ASNDRGSFYGYT
TRBV12-3/TRBV12-4 | ASSLSVVGQGFGYT
TRBV7-8 | ASSPPGSAETQY
TRBV5-1 | ASSEFATGDEGYT
TRBV7-9 | ASSSLPDRGYGYT
TRBV7-9 | ASSFYQYNEQF
TRBV14 | ASSPWLGEQF
TRBV4-1 | ASSQERASGGNEQF
TRBV20-1 | SAGGSSGATLEQF
TRBV12-3/TRBV12-4 | ASSAWGYYNSPLH
TRBV7-9 | ASSSGLAHNVLLSDTQY
TRBV5-5 | ASSPQGFGETQY
TRBV12-3/TRBV12-4 | ASSLGDIAGANVLT
TRBV6-2/TRBV6-3 | ASSSAFGETQY
TRBV6-5 | ASQGDRGSIMD
TRBV20-1 | SAASSGTGSGNTIY
TRBV5-5 | AISKITGQVATNEKLF
TRBV6-5 | ASSYPSGVPTGELF